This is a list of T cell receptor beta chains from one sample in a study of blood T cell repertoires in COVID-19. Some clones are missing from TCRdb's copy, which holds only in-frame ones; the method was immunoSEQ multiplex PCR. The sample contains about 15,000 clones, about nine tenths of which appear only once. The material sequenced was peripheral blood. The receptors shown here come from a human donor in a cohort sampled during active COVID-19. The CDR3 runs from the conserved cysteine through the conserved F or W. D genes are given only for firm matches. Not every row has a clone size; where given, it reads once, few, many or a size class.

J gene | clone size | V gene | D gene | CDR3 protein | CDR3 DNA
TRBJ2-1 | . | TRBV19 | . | CASNPYSGSYNEQFF | TGTGCCAGTAACCCTTACTCTGGCTCCTACAATGAGCAGTTCTTC
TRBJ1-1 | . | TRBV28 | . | CASSFPGILGPGTEAFF | TGTGCCAGCAGTTTCCCCGGGATCCTCGGCCCGGGCACTGAAGCTTTCTTT
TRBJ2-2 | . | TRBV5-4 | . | CASSLGNRFYTGELFF | TGTGCCAGCAGCTTGGGGAACAGGTTTTACACCGGGGAGCTGTTTTTT
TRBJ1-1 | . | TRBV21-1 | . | CASSKGRVSNTEAFF | TGTGCCAGCAGCAAAGGGAGGGTGTCGAACACTGAAGCTTTCTTT
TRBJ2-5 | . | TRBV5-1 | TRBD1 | CASSLGQGHQETQYF | TGCGCCAGCAGCTTGGGACAGGGGCACCAAGAGACCCAGTACTTC
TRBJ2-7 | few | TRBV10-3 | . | CATLTEKYEQYF | TGTGCCACCTTGACAGAGAAATACGAGCAGTACTTC
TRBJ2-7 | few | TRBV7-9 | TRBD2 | CASSLGTSGSEQYF | TGTGCCAGCAGCCTCGGGACTAGCGGGAGCGAGCAGTACTTC
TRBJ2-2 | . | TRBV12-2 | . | CASRSLAGGPSGGELFF | TGTGCAAGTCGCTCCTTAGCGGGAGGGCCCTCGGGCGGGGAGCTGTTTTTT
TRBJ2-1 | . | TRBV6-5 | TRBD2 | CASSYRREPHEQFF | TGTGCCAGCAGTTACAGGCGGGAGCCCCATGAGCAGTTCTTC
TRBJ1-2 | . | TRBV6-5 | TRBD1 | CASRTGGGYGYTF | TGTGCCAGCAGGACAGGGGGCGGCTATGGCTACACCTTC
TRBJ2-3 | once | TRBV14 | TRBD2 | CASSHRLAGVTDTQYF | TGTGCCAGCAGCCATAGACTAGCGGGAGTGACAGATACGCAGTATTTT
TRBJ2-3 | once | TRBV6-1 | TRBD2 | CASSEPSGRAPDTQYF | TGTGCCAGCAGTGAACCTAGCGGGAGGGCCCCAGATACGCAGTATTTT
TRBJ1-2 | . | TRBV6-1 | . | CASSEARGLGGYTF | TGTGCCAGCAGTGAAGCTAGGGGATTGGGCGGCTACACCTTC
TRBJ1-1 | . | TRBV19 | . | CASSIERGSLHLF | TGTGCCAGTAGTATAGAAAGGGGAAGCCTGCATCTCTTT
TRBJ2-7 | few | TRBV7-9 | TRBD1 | CASSGRTGIEQYF | TGTGCCAGCAGCGGAAGGACAGGGATCGAGCAGTACTTC
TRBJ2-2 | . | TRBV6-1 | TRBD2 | CASSVLSGTSGNTGELFF | TGTGCCAGCAGTGTTCTCTCCGGGACTAGCGGGAACACCGGGGAGCTGTTTTTT
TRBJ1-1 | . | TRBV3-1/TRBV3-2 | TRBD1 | CASSQDQTGGRAFF | TGTGCCAGCAGCCAAGATCAAACAGGGGGTAGAGCTTTCTTT
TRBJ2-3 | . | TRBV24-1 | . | CATSDFGKGTDTQYF | TGTGCCACCAGTGATTTCGGGAAAGGGACAGATACGCAGTATTTT
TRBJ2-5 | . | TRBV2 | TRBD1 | CASSRSQGAGETQYF | TGTGCCAGCAGCCGCTCCCAGGGGGCCGGGGAGACCCAGTACTTC
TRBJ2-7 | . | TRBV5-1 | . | CASSTTGYREQYF | TGCGCCAGCAGCACAACAGGGTACCGCGAGCAGTACTTC
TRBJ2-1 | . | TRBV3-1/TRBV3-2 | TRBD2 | CASSPRAGVGGDEQFF | TGTGCCAGCAGCCCGCGAGCGGGAGTCGGGGGGGATGAGCAGTTCTTC
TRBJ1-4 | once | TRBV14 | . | CASSQGLLSRGVKKLFF | TGTGCCAGCAGCCAAGGACTCCTTTCCAGGGGTGTTAAAAAACTGTTTTTT
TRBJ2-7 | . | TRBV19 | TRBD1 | CASSMDRGYEQYF | TGTGCCAGTAGTATGGACAGGGGTTACGAGCAGTACTTC
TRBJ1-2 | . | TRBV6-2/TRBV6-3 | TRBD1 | CASSRTGGTPLSGYTF | TGTGCCAGCAGTCGTACAGGGGGCACCCCCCTAAGTGGCTACACCTTC
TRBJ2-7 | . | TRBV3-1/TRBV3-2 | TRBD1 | CASSQGPGQGKGGQYF | TGTGCCAGCAGCCAGGGCCCCGGACAGGGGAAGGGGGGGCAGTACTTC
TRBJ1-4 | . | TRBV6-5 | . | CASSPGTGLEKLFF | TGTGCCAGCAGCCCCGGAACAGGCCTAGAAAAACTGTTTTTT
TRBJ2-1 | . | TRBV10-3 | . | CAIRAGPIDEQFF | TGTGCCATACGGGCGGGCCCTATTGATGAGCAGTTCTTC
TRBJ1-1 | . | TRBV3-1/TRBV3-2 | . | CASSQDREGRGAAFF | TGTGCCAGCAGCCAAGACCGAGAGGGACGGGGGGCGGCTTTCTTT
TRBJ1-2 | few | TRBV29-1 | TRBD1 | CSVSRDRVGYTF | TGCAGCGTAAGCCGGGACAGGGTTGGCTACACCTTC
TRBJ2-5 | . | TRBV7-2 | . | CASSYAYQETQYF | TGTGCCAGCAGCTACGCGTACCAAGAGACCCAGTACTTC
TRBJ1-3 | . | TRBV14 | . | CASSLDSLGNTIYF | TGTGCCAGCAGCCTGGACAGTCTGGGAAACACCATATATTTT
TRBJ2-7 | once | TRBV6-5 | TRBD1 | CASSYLGTDPTEQYF | TGTGCCAGCAGTTACCTCGGGACAGACCCCACCGAGCAGTACTTC
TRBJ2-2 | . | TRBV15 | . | CATTGTTNTGELFF | TGTGCCACCACGGGGACAACGAACACCGGGGAGCTGTTTTTT
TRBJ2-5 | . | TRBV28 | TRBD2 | CASSFGSGLGTETQYF | TGTGCCAGCAGTTTCGGTAGCGGGCTCGGCACAGAGACCCAGTACTTC
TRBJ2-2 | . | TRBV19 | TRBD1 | CASSRDRTTGELFF | TGTGCCAGTAGTCGGGACAGGACGACCGGGGAGCTGTTTTTT
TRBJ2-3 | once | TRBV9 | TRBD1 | CASSARQGRTDTQYF | TGTGCCAGCAGCGCCCGACAGGGTCGGACAGATACGCAGTATTTT
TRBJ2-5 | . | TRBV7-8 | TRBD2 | CASSRGGRKETQYF | TGTGCCAGCAGCCGCGGGGGGCGAAAAGAGACCCAGTACTTC
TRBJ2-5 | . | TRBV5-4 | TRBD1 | CASSLGVSPGQGFSETQYF | TGTGCCAGCAGCTTGGGGGTTTCACCGGGACAGGGGTTTTCGGAGACCCAGTACTTC
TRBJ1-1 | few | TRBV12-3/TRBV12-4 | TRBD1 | CASRQGTYTEAFF | TGTGCCAGCAGACAGGGGACTTACACTGAAGCTTTCTTT